This T cell receptor beta chain was sequenced for a study of CD8 T cells in ankylosing spondylitis (dated by TCRdb to 2015 to 2018). Regarding the complete study: The study set out to find disease-linked TCR variants by profiling T cell receptor beta repertoires in ankylosing spondylitis patients and healthy donors. The full study cohort was made up of under 30 ankylosing spondylitis patients and 108 healthy donors. Samples of peripheral blood were taken, and for ankylosing spondylitis patients, synovial fluid was collected as well. The study at large found these results: Some TCR beta motif variants had previously been reported in synovial fluid and blood of reactive arthritis patients, which suggested common disease-initiation mechanisms. A CD8+ phenotype was shown by the disease-linked clones, which were found at relatively low frequencies in peripheral blood. Blood from ankylosing spondylitis patients appeared to be characterized by a TCR beta motif made up of several highly homologous amino acid variants. The disease-linked clones were reported to be significantly enriched in matched synovial fluid samples from ankylosing spondylitis patients.

Reads for this sample came from an Illumina HiSeq 2500. Quantitative 5'-RACE with molecular barcodes was used to prepare TCR beta libraries. The original methods were these. Disease-linked TCR variants were identified with a new computational method built on a probabilistic model of VDJ rearrangement. TCRdb's own reprocessing of the public reads used fastp at Q25 and MiXCR and kept productive beta chains. Records with the same CDR3 protein are collapsed into one entry carrying the most frequent genes and DNA. TCRdb, not the authors, supplied the V and J calls. The sample yields about 460,000 distinct CDR3 sequences; about 5.4% were counted once. The ten largest clonotypes hold 3% to 4.5% of the sample. This clonotype was found many times. Its target antigen remains unknown. No much larger clonotype is one base removed from it; base qualities were not supplied. This clonotype originated in a male donor with ankylosing spondylitis. Sequenced sample: blood, either unsorted or a sorted T cell fraction (not recorded which).

The sequenced DNA is TGCAGTGCTAGGGGGGCGAGGGCAAATGAGCAGTTCTTC. Translated, this gives CSARGARANEQFF. The chain uses TRBV20-1 and TRBJ2-1; TRBD1 is possibly the D segment (6 matching bases). Trimming at the junction amounts to 3 bases on V and 7 bases on J, and the germline ends lie 13 bases apart. From its cysteine to its phenylalanine, the CDR3 spans 13 amino acids. Left in the record is the CDR3 DNA by itself, 39 bases read in frame from the first base. CDR1 and CDR2 are drawn from the germline V gene (reference sequence): DFQATT, SNEGSKA.